Listed here are 3 T cell receptor beta chains from one sample, sequenced in a study of shared clonotypes between healthy human individuals. The table came from immunoSEQ multiplex PCR; TCRdb's copy has only in-frame clones and leaves some out. The sample consists of about 520,000 clones, about 96% of them appearing once. The sequencing sample was made of naive CD4+ T cells sorted from blood. Regarding subset: CD45RA+ positively selected. The receptors originated from a woman in her thirties in good health.

This clone was seen only once. The chain links TRBV2 to TRBJ1-5; D remains ambiguous. Germline V lookup: CDR1 SNHLY, CDR2 FYNNEI. V was trimmed by 4 bases and J by 4 bases, leaving 8 bases between them. The CDR3 runs 13 residues. The CDR3 nucleotides are TGTGCCAGCAGTGGTCTAGTTAATCAGCCCCAGCATTTT. Translation: CASSGLVNQPQHF.

The chain carries TRBV28 and TRBJ1-2, with TRBD1 matching over 8 bases. Losses at the gene ends were 7 bases for V and 2 bases for J; bases not matched to a gene: 3. The CDR3 extends over 13 amino acids. Germline-derived CDR1 and CDR2 are MDHEN and SYDVKM. CDR3 region: CASIRTGNYGYTF. CDR3 bases: TGTGCCAGCATTAGGACAGGGAACTATGGCTACACCTTC.

The V call is TRBV5-4, the J call TRBJ1-2; 7 bases fit TRBD1. Looked up from germline, CDR1 is SGHNT and CDR2 is YYREEE (reference sequence). The V and J ends lost 4 bases and 5 bases, in that order; junction bases with no gene match: 2. The CDR3 spans 12 residues. Here the CDR3 DNA reads TGTGCCAGCAGCGTGGACAGGTATGGCTACACCTTC. It yields the protein CASSVDRYGYTF. The entire variable domain, with the rest obtained from reference TRBV5-4 and TRBJ1-2, is as follows: ETGVTQSPTHLIKTRGQQVTLRCSSQSGHNTVSWYQQALGQGPQFIFQYYREEENGRGNFPPRFSGLQFPNYSSELNVNALELDDSALYLCASSVDRYGYTFGSGTRLTVV.